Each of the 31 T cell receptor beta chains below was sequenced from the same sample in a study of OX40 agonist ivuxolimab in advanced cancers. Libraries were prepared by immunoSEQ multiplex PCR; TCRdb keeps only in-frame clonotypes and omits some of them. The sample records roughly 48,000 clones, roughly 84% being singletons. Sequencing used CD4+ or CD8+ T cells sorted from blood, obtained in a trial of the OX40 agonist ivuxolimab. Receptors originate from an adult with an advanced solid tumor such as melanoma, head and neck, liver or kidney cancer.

The CDR3 is CASSPSRDRGSYEQYF. CDR3 nucleotide sequence: TGTGCCAGCAGCCCGAGCCGGGACAGGGGGAGCTACGAGCAGTACTTC. V gene TRBV5-8 combines with J gene TRBJ2-5; 11 bases line up with TRBD1. Judging by the DNA end, TRBJ2-7 fits better; the J call may be wrong. This CDR3 region has 16 residues. Germline CDR1 is SGHTS and CDR2 is YDEGEE.

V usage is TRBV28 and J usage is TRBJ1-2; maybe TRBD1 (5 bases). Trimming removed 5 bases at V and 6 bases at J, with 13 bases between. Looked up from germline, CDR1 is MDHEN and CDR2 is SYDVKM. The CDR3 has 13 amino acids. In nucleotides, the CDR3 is TGTGCCAGCAGTACCGGGACTGGGGATGGCTACACCTTC. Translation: CASSTGTGDGYTF.

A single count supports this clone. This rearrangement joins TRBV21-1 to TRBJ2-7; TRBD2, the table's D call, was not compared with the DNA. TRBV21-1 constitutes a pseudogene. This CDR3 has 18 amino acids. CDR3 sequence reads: CASSKETSGGLVIYEQYF. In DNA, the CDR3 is TGTGCCAGCAGCAAAGAAACTAGCGGGGGGCTAGTCATCTACGAGCAGTACTTC.

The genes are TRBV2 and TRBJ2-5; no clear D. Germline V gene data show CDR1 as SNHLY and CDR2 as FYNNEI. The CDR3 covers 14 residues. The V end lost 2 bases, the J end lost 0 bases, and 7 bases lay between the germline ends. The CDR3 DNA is TGTGCCAGCAGTGAAAGGATGTACCAAGAGACCCAGTACTTC. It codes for CASSERMYQETQYF.

Here the CDR3 reads CASSLGDSGIEKLFF. The CDR3 DNA reads TGTGCCAGCAGCTTGGGAGATTCCGGAATCGAAAAACTGTTTTTT. The chain couples TRBV5-8 to TRBJ1-4, with D unclear. Deletions cut 0 bases from V and 8 bases from J, with 14 bases between. The CDR3 consists of 15 residues. The germline gives CDR1 SGHTS, CDR2 YDEGEE.

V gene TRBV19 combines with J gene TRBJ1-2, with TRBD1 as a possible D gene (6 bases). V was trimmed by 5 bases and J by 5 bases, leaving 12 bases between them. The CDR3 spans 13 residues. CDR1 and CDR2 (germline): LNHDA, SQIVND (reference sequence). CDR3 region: CASSPGTQYGYTF. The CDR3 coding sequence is TGTGCCAGTAGTCCCGGGACACAGTATGGCTACACCTTC.

CDR3: CASSLTGSMNNSPLHF. CDR3 sequence (DNA): TGTGCCAGCAGCCTAACAGGGAGTATGAATAATTCACCCCTCCACTTT. This chain uses TRBV11-2 with TRBJ1-6; a weak D match, TRBD1 (6 bases). In germline, CDR1 is SGHAT, CDR2 FQNNGV. V was pared by 5 bases and J by 5 bases, with 16 bases between. The CDR3 has 16 residues.

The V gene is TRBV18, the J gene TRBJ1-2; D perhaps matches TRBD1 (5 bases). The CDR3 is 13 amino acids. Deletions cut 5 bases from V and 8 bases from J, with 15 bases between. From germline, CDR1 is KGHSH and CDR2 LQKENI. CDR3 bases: TGTGCCAGCTCAGATCGGACATCGGAAGGCTACACCTTC. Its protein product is CASSDRTSEGYTF.

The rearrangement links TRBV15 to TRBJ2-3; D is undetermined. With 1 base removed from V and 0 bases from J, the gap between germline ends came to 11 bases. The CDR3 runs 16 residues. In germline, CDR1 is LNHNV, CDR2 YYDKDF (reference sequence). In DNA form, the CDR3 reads TGTGCCACCAGCAGAGCCCAATTACTGAGCACAGATACGCAGTATTTT. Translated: CATSRAQLLSTDTQYF.

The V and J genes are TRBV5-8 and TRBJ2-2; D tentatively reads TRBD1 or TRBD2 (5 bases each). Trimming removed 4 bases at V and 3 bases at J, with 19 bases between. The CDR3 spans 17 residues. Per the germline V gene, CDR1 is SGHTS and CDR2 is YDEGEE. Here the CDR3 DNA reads TGTGCCAGCAGCGCGCTTATCCGGGACCTCTACACCGGGGAGCTGTTTTTT. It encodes CASSALIRDLYTGELFF.

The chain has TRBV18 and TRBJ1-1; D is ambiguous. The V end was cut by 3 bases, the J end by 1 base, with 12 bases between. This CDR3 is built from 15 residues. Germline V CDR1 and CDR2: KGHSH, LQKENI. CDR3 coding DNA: TGTGCCAGCTCACCTCAGGCCCAGAGGAACACTGAAGCTTTCTTT. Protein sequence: CASSPQAQRNTEAFF.

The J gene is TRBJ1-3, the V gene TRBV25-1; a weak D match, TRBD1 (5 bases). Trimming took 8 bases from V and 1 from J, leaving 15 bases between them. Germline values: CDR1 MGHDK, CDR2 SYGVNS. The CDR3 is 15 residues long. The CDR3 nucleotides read TGTGCCAGCGCGACCGCTGGGGGGTCTGGAAACACCATATATTTT. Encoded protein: CASATAGGSGNTIYF.

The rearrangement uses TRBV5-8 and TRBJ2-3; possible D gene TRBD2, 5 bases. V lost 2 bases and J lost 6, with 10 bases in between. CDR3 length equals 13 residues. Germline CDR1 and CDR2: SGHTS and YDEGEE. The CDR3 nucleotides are TGTGCCAGCAGCTTTAGAGGGAGTGATACGCAGTATTTT. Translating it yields CASSFRGSDTQYF.

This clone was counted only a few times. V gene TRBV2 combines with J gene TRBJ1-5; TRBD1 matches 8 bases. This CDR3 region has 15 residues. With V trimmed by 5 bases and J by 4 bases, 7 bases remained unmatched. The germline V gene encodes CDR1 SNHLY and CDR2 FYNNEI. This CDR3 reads CASSIRGLWNQPQHF. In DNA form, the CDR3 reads TGTGCCAGCAGTATCAGGGGGCTATGGAATCAGCCCCAGCATTTT.

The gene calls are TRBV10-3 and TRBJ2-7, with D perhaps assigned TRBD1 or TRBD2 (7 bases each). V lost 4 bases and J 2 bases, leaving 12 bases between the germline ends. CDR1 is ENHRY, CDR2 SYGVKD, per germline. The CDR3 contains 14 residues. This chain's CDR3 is CAISAQGTTYEQYF. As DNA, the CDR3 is TGTGCCATCAGTGCACAGGGGACTACCTACGAGCAGTACTTC.

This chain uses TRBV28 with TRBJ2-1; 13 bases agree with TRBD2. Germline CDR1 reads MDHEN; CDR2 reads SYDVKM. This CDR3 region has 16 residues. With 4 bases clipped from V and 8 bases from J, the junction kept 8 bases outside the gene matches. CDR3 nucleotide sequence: TGTGCCAGCAGTTCCAAGGGACTAGCGGGGTTCGATGAGCAGTTCTTC. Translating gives CASSSKGLAGFDEQFF.

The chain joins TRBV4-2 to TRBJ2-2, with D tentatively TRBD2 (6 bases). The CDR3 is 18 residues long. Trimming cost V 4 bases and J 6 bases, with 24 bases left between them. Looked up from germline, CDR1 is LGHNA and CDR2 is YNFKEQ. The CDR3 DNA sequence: TGTGCCAGCAGCCTTGAAGCGGCGGGACTTAGTACCCCCGGGGAGCTGTTTTTT. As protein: CASSLEAAGLSTPGELFF.

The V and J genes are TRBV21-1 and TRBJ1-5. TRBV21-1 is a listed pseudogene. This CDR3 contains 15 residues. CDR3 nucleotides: TGTGCCAGCACCCCCGGAGGGACATCCAATCAGCCCCAGCATTTT. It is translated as CASTPGGTSNQPQHF.

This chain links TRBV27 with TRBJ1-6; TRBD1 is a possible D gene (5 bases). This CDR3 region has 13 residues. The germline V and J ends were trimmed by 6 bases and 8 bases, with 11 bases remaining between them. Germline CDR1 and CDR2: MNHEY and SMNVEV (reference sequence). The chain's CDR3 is CASSYRGDSPLHF. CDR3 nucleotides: TGTGCCAGCAGCTACCGGGGGGATTCACCCCTCCACTTT.

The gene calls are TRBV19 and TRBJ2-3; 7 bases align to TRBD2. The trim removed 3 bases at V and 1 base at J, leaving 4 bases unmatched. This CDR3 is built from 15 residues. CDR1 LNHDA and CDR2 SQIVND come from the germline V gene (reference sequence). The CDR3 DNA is TGTGCCAGTAGTATCCGCCGGGGGGGCACAGATACGCAGTATTTT. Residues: CASSIRRGGTDTQYF.

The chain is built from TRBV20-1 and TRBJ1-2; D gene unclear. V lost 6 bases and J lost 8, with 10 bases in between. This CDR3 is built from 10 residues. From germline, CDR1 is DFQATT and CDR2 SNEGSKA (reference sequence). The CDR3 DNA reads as TGCAGTGCCTATATGGGGGGCTACACCTTC. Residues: CSAYMGGYTF.

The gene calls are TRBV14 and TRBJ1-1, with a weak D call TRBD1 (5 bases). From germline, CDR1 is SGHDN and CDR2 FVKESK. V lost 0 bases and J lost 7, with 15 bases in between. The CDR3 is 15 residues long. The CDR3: CASSQESDGRGEAFF. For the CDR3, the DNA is TGTGCCAGCAGCCAAGAATCGGATGGTAGGGGTGAAGCTTTCTTT.

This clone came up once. In DNA form, the CDR3 reads TGCGCCAGCAGCTTGGACCCTAACAGGGGAGAGGGCTCCTACAATGAGCAGTTCTTC. It is translated as CASSLDPNRGEGSYNEQFF. The V gene is TRBV5-1, the J gene TRBJ2-1, with 7 bases identical to TRBD1. V shed 0 bases, J shed 0 bases, and the junction held 12 bases outside the gene matches. Germline values: CDR1 SGHRS, CDR2 YFSETQ. The CDR3 loop spans 19 amino acids.

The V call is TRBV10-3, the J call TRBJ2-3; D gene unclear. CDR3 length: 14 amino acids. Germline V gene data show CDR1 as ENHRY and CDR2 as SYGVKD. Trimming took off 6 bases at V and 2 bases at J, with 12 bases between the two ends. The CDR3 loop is CAIRGMANTDTQYF. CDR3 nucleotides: TGTGCCATCAGGGGAATGGCGAACACAGATACGCAGTATTTT.

For the CDR3, the DNA is TGCGCCAGCAGCTTGGGGCGGACCAACAATGAGCAGTTCTTC. As protein: CASSLGRTNNEQFF. The chain combines TRBV5-1 with TRBJ2-1; D is undetermined. The CDR3 spans 14 residues. V shed 0 bases and J shed 5 bases, with 9 bases lying between them. From germline, CDR1 is SGHRS and CDR2 YFSETQ.

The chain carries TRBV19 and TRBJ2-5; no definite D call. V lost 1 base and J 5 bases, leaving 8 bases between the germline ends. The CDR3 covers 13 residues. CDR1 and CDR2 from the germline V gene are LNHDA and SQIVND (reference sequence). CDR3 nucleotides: TGTGCCAGTAGTATAGGGACGGCCGAGACCCAGTACTTC. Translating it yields CASSIGTAETQYF. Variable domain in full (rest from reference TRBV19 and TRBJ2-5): DGGITQSPKYLFRKEGQNVTLSCEQNLNHDAMYWYRQDPGQGLRLIYYSQIVNDFQKGDIAEGYSVSREKKESFPLTVTSAQKNPTAFYLCASSIGTAETQYFGPGTRLLVL.

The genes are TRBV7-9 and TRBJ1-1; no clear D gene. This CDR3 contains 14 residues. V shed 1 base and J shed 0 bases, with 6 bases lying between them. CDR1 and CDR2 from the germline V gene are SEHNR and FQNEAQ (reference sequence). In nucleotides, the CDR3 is TGTGCCAGCAGCTTAGGGCAAATGAACACTGAAGCTTTCTTT. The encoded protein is CASSLGQMNTEAFF.

The CDR3 region is CASNAGPDTGELFF. CDR3 sequence (DNA): TGTGCCAGTAATGCAGGGCCCGACACCGGGGAGCTGTTTTTT. This chain links TRBV19 with TRBJ2-2, with a weak D call TRBD1 (5 bases). This CDR3 is 14 amino acids long. CDR1 is LNHDA and CDR2 is SQIVND in the germline V gene (reference sequence). Trimming left V 7 bases short and J 3 bases short, with 12 bases between.

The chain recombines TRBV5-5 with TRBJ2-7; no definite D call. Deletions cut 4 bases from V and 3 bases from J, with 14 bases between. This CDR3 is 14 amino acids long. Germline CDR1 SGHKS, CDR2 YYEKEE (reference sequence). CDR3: CASSPPVRFYEQYF. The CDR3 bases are TGTGCCAGCAGCCCCCCGGTGCGGTTCTACGAGCAGTACTTC. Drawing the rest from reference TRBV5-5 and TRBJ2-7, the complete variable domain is DAGVTQSPTHLIKTRGQQVTLRCSPISGHKSVSWYQQVLGQGPQFIFQYYEKEERGRGNFPDRFSARQFPNYSSELNVNALLLGDSALYLCASSPPVRFYEQYFGPGTRLTVT.

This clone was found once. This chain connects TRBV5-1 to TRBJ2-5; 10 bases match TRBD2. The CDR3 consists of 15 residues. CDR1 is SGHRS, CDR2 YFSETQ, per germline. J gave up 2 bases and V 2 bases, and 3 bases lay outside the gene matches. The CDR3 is CASSFGTSAQETQYF. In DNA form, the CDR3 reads TGCGCCAGCAGCTTTGGGACTAGCGCTCAAGAGACCCAGTACTTC.

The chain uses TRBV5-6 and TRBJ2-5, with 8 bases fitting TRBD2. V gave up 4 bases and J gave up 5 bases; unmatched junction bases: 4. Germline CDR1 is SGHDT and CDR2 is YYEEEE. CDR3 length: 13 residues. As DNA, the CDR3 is TGTGCCAGCAGCCGGACTAGCAGGGAGACCCAGTACTTC. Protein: CASSRTSRETQYF. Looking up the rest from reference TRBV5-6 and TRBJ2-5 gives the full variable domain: DAGVTQSPTHLIKTRGQQVTLRCSPKSGHDTVSWYQQALGQGPQFIFQYYEEEERQRGNFPDRFSGHQFPNYSSELNVNALLLGDSALYLCASSRTSRETQYFGPGTRLLVL.